The 6 T cell receptor beta chains presented below share a single source sample, sequenced in a study of T cell clusters in autoimmune cytopenias. TRB was amplified by touch-down multiplex PCR, primer pools A and B combined. TCRdb re-analyzed the multiplex PCR reads; it lists each CDR3 protein once, without DNA. The sample table includes some 9,600 distinct CDR3 sequences. TRB was amplified from roughly 250 ng of peripheral blood genomic DNA per sample. Sequenced material: peripheral blood. The receptors originated from a human donor with an autoimmune cytopenia or autoimmune hepatitis (not recorded which).

This clonotype ranks as medium-sized in terms of frequency. V is TRBV6-4 and J is TRBJ2-1; the D gene TCRdb calls, TRBD2, cannot be checked with no DNA. The CDR3 extends over 15 amino acids. Germline lookup yields CDR1 MRHNA and CDR2 SNTAGT. The CDR3 loop is CASSDSRGGYNEQFF.

The V call is TRBV7-9, the J call TRBJ1-6. This CDR3 has 12 residues. CDR1 is SEHNR and CDR2 is FQNEAQ in the germline V gene (reference sequence). The CDR3 loop reads CASSLENSPLHF.

The chain links TRBV5-5 to TRBJ2-1; the TCRdb D gene call, TRBD2, has no DNA to confirm it. Germline CDR1 reads SGHKS; CDR2 reads YYEKEE (reference sequence). This CDR3 contains 16 residues. The CDR3 loop reads CASSRGLLAGVQEQFF.

V is TRBV5-1 and J is TRBJ2-3; TCRdb's D call, TRBD2, is unchecked because there is no DNA. In germline, CDR1 is SGHRS, CDR2 YFSETQ. CDR3 size: 18 residues. CDR3 region: CASSLVSLLAGLTDTQYF.

This clonotype is identified as medium-sized from frequency. This chain links TRBV12-3 or TRBV12-4 with TRBJ2-1; TCRdb designates TRBD1, a call that cannot be tested without DNA. The length of the CDR3 is 13 residues. CDR3 region: CASSLTGRAEQFF.

In terms of frequency, this clonotype is medium-sized. The gene calls are TRBV29-1 and TRBJ2-6; TCRdb's D call, TRBD1, is unchecked because there is no DNA. From germline, CDR1 is SQVTM and CDR2 ANQGSEA. The CDR3 loop spans 17 amino acids. CDR3: CSAALGQGVSGANVLTF. Using reference TRBV29-1 and TRBJ2-6 for the parts outside the CDR3, the full variable domain is SAVISQKPSRDICQRGTSLTIQCQVDSQVTMMFWYRQQPGQSLTLIATANQGSEATYESGFVIDKFPISRPNLTFSTLTVSNMSPEDSSIYLCSAALGQGVSGANVLTFGAGSRLTVL.